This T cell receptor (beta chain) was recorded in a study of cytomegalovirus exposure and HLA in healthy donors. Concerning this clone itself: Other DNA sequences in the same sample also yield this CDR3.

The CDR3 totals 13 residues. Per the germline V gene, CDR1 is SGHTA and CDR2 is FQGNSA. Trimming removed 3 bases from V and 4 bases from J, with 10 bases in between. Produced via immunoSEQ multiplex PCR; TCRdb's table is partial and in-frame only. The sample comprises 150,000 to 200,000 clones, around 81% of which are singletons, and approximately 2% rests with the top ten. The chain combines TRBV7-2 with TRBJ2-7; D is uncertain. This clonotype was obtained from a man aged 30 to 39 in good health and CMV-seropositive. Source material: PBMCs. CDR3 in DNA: TGTGCCAGCAGCTTGGGCAGACCTTACGAGCAGTACTTC. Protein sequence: CASSLGRPYEQYF.